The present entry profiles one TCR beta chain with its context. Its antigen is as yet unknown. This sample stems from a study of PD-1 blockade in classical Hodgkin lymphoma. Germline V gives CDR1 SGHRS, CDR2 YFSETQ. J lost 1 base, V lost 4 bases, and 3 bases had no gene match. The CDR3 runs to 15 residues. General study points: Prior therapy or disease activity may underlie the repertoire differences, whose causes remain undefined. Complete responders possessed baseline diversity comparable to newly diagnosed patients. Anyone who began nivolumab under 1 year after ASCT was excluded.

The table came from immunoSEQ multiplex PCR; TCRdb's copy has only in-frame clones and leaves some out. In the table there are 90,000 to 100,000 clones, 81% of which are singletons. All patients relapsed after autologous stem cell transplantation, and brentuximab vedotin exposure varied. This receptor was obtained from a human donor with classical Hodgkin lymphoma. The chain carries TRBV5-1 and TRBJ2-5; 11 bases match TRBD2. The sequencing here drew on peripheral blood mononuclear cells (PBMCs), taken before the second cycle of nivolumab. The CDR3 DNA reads TGCGCCAGCAGCCCCGGGACTAGCGGCCAAGAGACCCAGTACTTC. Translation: CASSPGTSGQETQYF.